The 32 T cell receptor beta chains presented below share a single source sample, sequenced in a study of blood T cell repertoires in COVID-19. Sequencing was performed with immunoSEQ multiplex PCR; in TCRdb, only in-frame clones are kept and a portion is missing. The sample includes around 100,000 clones, approximately 84% seen only once; the top ten take over 10%. The sequencing sample was made of peripheral blood. The receptor set was obtained from a human donor in a cohort sampled during active or convalescent COVID-19.

The chain recombines TRBV30 with TRBJ1-4; 9 bases align to TRBD1. CDR1 GTSNPN and CDR2 SVGIG come from the germline V gene (reference sequence). There are 14 residues in the CDR3. V lost 2 bases to trimming and J lost 6 bases; unmatched junction nucleotides: 4. DNA for the CDR3: TGTGCCTGGAGTAAGGGACAGGGAGATGAAAAACTGTTTTTT. This gives the protein CAWSKGQGDEKLFF. Using reference TRBV30 and TRBJ1-4 for the parts outside the CDR3, the full variable domain is SQTIHQWPATLVQPVGSPLSLECTVEGTSNPNLYWYRQAAGRGLQLLFYSVGIGQISSEVPQNLSASRPQDRQFILSSKKLLLSDSGFYLCAWSKGQGDEKLFFGSGTQLSVL.

The chain carries TRBV15 and TRBJ1-3; D call uncertain. The CDR3 sequence is 14 residues long. The germline V gene has CDR1 LNHNV and CDR2 YYDKDF (reference sequence). V lost 2 bases and J 8 bases, leaving 13 bases between the germline ends. The CDR3 sequence is CATSRNALRHTIYF. Here the CDR3 DNA reads TGTGCCACCAGCAGAAACGCCCTGCGGCACACCATATATTTT.

This chain connects TRBV19 to TRBJ1-2; D perhaps matches TRBD1 (5 bases). Trimming cost V 0 bases and J 5 bases, with 16 bases left between them. Germline V CDR1 and CDR2: LNHDA, SQIVND (reference sequence). This CDR3 region has 16 residues. The CDR3 bases are TGTGCCAGTAGTATAGAAGCCTCCCAGGGATGGTATGGCTACACCTTC. Translating gives CASSIEASQGWYGYTF.

The chain employs TRBV2 and TRBJ1-5; TRBD1 might be the D (5 bases). Germline V CDR1 and CDR2: SNHLY, FYNNEI. The ends were cut back, 8 bases at V and 5 bases at J, with 19 bases in the middle. The CDR3 is 15 residues long. The CDR3 sequence is CASRLGSEGYQPQHF. Here the CDR3 DNA reads TGTGCCAGCCGACTAGGCAGTGAGGGGTATCAGCCCCAGCATTTT.

The rearrangement links TRBV2 to TRBJ2-5; possible D gene TRBD1, 6 bases. Germline CDR1 is SNHLY and CDR2 is FYNNEI. Trimming cost V 10 bases and J 5 bases, with 11 bases left between them. The CDR3 runs to 11 residues. CDR3 sequence: CAIGGRETQYF. In DNA, the CDR3 is TGTGCCATAGGGGGTCGGGAGACCCAGTACTTC.

This clone was seen only once. The rearrangement joins TRBV6-5 to TRBJ2-3, with a tentative D call TRBD1 (6 bases). Trimming stripped 6 bases from V and 2 bases from J, with 12 bases between. The CDR3 extends over 14 amino acids. Germline lookup yields CDR1 MNHEY and CDR2 SVGAGI. CDR3 in amino acids: CASRSGQLTDTQYF. The DNA of the CDR3 is TGTGCCAGCAGGAGCGGACAGCTCACAGATACGCAGTATTTT.

The chain combines TRBV18 with TRBJ1-5; D unclear. The CDR3 is 14 residues long. Germline-derived CDR1 and CDR2 are KGHSH and LQKENI. V lost 3 bases, J lost 4 bases, and 10 bases lay in between. CDR3 protein: CASSPEGGNQPQHF. In DNA, the CDR3 is TGTGCCAGCTCACCGGAGGGAGGGAATCAGCCCCAGCATTTT.

The J gene is TRBJ1-1, the V gene TRBV2; TRBD1 matches 8 bases. The CDR3 length is 13 residues. Trimming removed 5 bases from V and 4 bases from J; junction bases left unmatched: 3. Germline CDR1 SNHLY, CDR2 FYNNEI. The CDR3 coding sequence is TGTGCCAGCAGTTTTGACAGGGGCACTGAAGCTTTCTTT. Translation: CASSFDRGTEAFF. Looking up the rest from reference TRBV2 and TRBJ1-1 gives the full variable domain: EPEVTQTPSHQVTQMGQEVILRCVPISNHLYFYWYRQILGQKVEFLVSFYNNEISEKSEIFDDQFSVERPDGSNFTLKIRSTKLEDSAMYFCASSFDRGTEAFFGQGTRLTVV.

This rearrangement joins TRBV4-3 to TRBJ2-3; D is perhaps TRBD2 (7 bases). The V end lost 11 bases, the J end lost 4 bases, and 34 bases lay between the germline ends. The CDR3 runs 19 residues. The germline gives CDR1 LGHNA, CDR2 YSLEER. CDR3 nucleotide sequence: TGCGCCCCCAGCCAAGACGTCCCCGGGGGGTGGGGGGCTTCAGATACGCAGTATTTT. It encodes CAPSQDVPGGWGASDTQYF.

Ten or more counts support this clone. The V call is TRBV5-1, the J call TRBJ2-1, with 12 bases aligning to TRBD2. CDR1 and CDR2 from the germline V gene are SGHRS and YFSETQ. V was pared by 6 bases and J by 10 bases, with 11 bases of the junction left unmatched. The CDR3 length is 15 residues. CDR3 sequence (DNA): TGCGCCAGCAATCCAACTAGCGGGGGGCCGGGGGAGCAGTTCTTC. It encodes CASNPTSGGPGEQFF.

The V call is TRBV5-4, the J call TRBJ2-7; 8 positions match TRBD1. Losses at the gene ends were 3 bases for V and 7 bases for J; bases not matched to a gene: 3. The CDR3 contains 12 residues. Germline CDR1 is SGHNT and CDR2 is YYREEE (reference sequence). CDR3 bases: TGTGCCAGCAGCTGGACAGGGAAAGAGCAGTACTTC. Amino acids: CASSWTGKEQYF. Based on the CDR3 plus reference TRBV5-4 and TRBJ2-7, the full variable domain is ETGVTQSPTHLIKTRGQQVTLRCSSQSGHNTVSWYQQALGQGPQFIFQYYREEENGRGNFPPRFSGLQFPNYSSELNVNALELDDSALYLCASSWTGKEQYFGPGTRLTVT.

This clone appeared once. The V call is TRBV7-2, the J call TRBJ2-1, with 10 nucleotides matching TRBD2. Germline V lookup: CDR1 SGHTA, CDR2 FQGNSA. The J segment lost 7 bases and the V segment lost 2 bases, leaving 2 bases of the junction unmatched. This CDR3 has 14 residues. CDR3 region: CASSLSGGVNEQFF. CDR3 sequence (DNA): TGTGCCAGCAGCTTAAGCGGGGGGGTTAATGAGCAGTTCTTC.

The rearrangement uses TRBV7-3 and TRBJ1-4; possibly TRBD1 for D (6 bases). This CDR3 has 13 amino acids. The ends were cut back, 5 bases at V and 8 bases at J, with 12 bases in the middle. The germline CDR1 and CDR2 sequences are SGHTA and FQGTGA. The CDR3 sequence is CASSAQGGEKLFF. The CDR3, as DNA: TGTGCCAGCAGCGCACAGGGTGGGGAAAAACTGTTTTTT.

This clone was observed a handful of times. The J gene is TRBJ2-3, the V gene TRBV12-3 or TRBV12-4, with TRBD1 matching over 8 bases. The J segment lost 8 bases and the V segment lost 4 bases, leaving 2 bases of the junction unmatched. The CDR3 is made up of 12 amino acids. The CDR3 here is CASSWTGSTQYF. For the CDR3, the DNA is TGTGCCAGCAGTTGGACAGGGAGTACGCAGTATTTT.

The chain employs TRBV28 and TRBJ2-1; TRBD2 matches at 7 bases. V was clipped by 8 bases and J by 5 bases; unmatched bases: 12. Germline values: CDR1 MDHEN, CDR2 SYDVKM. The CDR3 spans 15 residues. For the CDR3, the DNA is TGTGCCAGCCAAAGGCAACCAGCGGGGCACAATGAGCAGTTCTTC. This encodes CASQRQPAGHNEQFF.

Notes on this clone: The conserved phenylalanine or tryptophan normally closing the CDR3 is absent here, so this likely arose from a read error. The limits of the CDR3 on the DNA are not certain, so only TCRdb's listed CDR3 is given. This chain joins TRBV6-2 or TRBV6-3 and TRBJ1-1. CDR1 MNHEY and CDR2 SVGEGT come from the germline V gene. Including both end residues, the CDR3 is 13 amino acids long. The CDR3 sequence is CASSYLPRRGAGP.

The chain links TRBV7-3 to TRBJ2-3; D possibly corresponds to TRBD2 (5 bases). Trimming removed 5 bases from V and 3 bases from J, with 6 bases in between. This CDR3 has 12 amino acids. Germline CDR1 SGHTA, CDR2 FQGTGA. The CDR3 nucleotides read TGTGCCAGCAGCCGGGGAACAGATACGCAGTATTTT. Translation: CASSRGTDTQYF.

V gene TRBV29-1 combines with J gene TRBJ1-2; D is perhaps TRBD1 (6 bases). CDR3 length: 12 residues. Trimming pared 5 bases from V and 3 bases from J, leaving 10 bases between. Germline V gives CDR1 SQVTM, CDR2 ANQGSEA. CDR3 loop: CSVNEGDYGYTF. Written as DNA, the CDR3 is TGCAGCGTTAACGAGGGGGACTATGGCTACACCTTC.

This clone was picked up one time. The V and J genes are TRBV7-2 and TRBJ2-1; D unclear. Trimming shortened V by 6 bases and J by 4 bases, and 10 bases separated the two germline ends. Germline V gene sequence: CDR1 SGHTA, CDR2 FQGNSA. This CDR3 has 13 residues. The CDR3: CASRLPPYNEQFF. The DNA of the CDR3 is TGTGCCAGCAGACTCCCCCCTTACAATGAGCAGTTCTTC.

The genes are TRBV27 and TRBJ1-6; the D is unclear. The V end was cut by 2 bases, the J end by 9 bases, with 8 bases between. CDR3 length: 13 residues. Germline V gene lookup returns CDR1 MNHEY and CDR2 SMNVEV (reference sequence). The CDR3, as DNA: TGTGCCAGCAGTTTACTGGAGGGTTCACCCCTCCACTTT. Its translation: CASSLLEGSPLHF.

This chain connects TRBV19 to TRBJ1-2; D is unclear. The CDR3 has 11 residues. V lost 5 bases to trimming and J lost 12 bases, with 13 bases between them. Germline V gene lookup returns CDR1 LNHDA and CDR2 SQIVND (reference sequence). The CDR3: CASSSRQVNTF. CDR3 in DNA: TGTGCCAGTAGTTCCCGGCAGGTCAACACCTTC.

This clone was detected a few times. Here the CDR3 DNA reads TGTGCCAGCAGCTTAGATCGGAGGCGTTATGGCTACACCTTC. Residues: CASSLDRRRYGYTF. The chain links TRBV11-3 to TRBJ1-2; D gene unclear. The ends were cut back, 0 bases at V and 5 bases at J, with 10 bases in the middle. The CDR3 consists of 14 residues. CDR1 is SGHNT, CDR2 YENEEA, per germline.

This chain links TRBV19 with TRBJ2-7, with D perhaps matching TRBD2 (7 bases). The length of the CDR3 is 15 residues. In germline, CDR1 is LNHDA, CDR2 SQIVND (reference sequence). V was cut by 3 bases and J by 6 bases, with 18 bases left in between. CDR3: CASSITGGGAFEQYF. In DNA form, the CDR3 reads TGTGCCAGTAGTATTACTGGAGGGGGGGCCTTCGAGCAGTACTTC.

The CDR3 DNA reads TGTGCCAGCAGCTTAAATGGGCAAAAAGAGACCCAGTACTTC. Translating gives CASSLNGQKETQYF. The rearrangement uses TRBV7-3 and TRBJ2-5, with D unclear. V was pared by 1 base and J by 3 bases, with 9 bases between. The CDR3 contains 14 residues. Germline CDR1 SGHTA, CDR2 FQGTGA.

The chain recombines TRBV5-5 with TRBJ1-4, with 10 bases identical to TRBD1. The CDR3 totals 14 residues. V shed 1 base, J shed 8 bases, and the junction held 2 bases outside the gene matches. Germline-derived CDR1 and CDR2 are SGHKS and YYEKEE (reference sequence). CDR3 protein: CASSLWTGGEKLFF. In DNA, the CDR3 is TGTGCCAGCAGCTTGTGGACAGGGGGGGAAAAACTGTTTTTT.

The chain couples TRBV5-4 to TRBJ2-7; 9 bases are a match to TRBD1. CDR3 length: 15 residues. V lost 3 bases and J lost 4; bases outside the gene matches: 8. The germline V gene encodes CDR1 SGHNT and CDR2 YYREEE (reference sequence). In DNA, the CDR3 is TGTGCCAGCAGCTCAACAACGGGACAGGGATACGAGCAGTACTTC. It codes for CASSSTTGQGYEQYF.

V usage is TRBV6-5 and J usage is TRBJ1-5; D not resolved. This CDR3 has 14 residues. CDR1 and CDR2 from the germline V gene are MNHEY and SVGAGI. V lost 10 bases to trimming and J lost 0 bases, with 13 bases between them. CDR3 sequence: CATRPTISNQPQHF. The CDR3 DNA sequence: TGTGCCACCCGCCCGACAATTAGCAATCAGCCCCAGCATTTT.

The chain combines TRBV4-2 with TRBJ1-2; D not certain. CDR1 LGHNA and CDR2 YNFKEQ come from the germline V gene. The CDR3 is 14 amino acids. Trimming removed 1 base from V and 0 bases from J, with 6 bases in between. This CDR3 is CASSQGTANYGYTF. The CDR3 DNA reads as TGTGCCAGCAGCCAAGGGACTGCTAACTATGGCTACACCTTC.

The rearrangement uses TRBV5-1 and TRBJ2-2; 11 nucleotides match TRBD2. Per germline, CDR1 SGHRS and CDR2 YFSETQ. Trimming removed 1 base from V and 5 bases from J; junction bases left unmatched: 10. The CDR3 runs to 18 residues. The CDR3 DNA reads as TGCGCCAGCAGCTTGTCGGTAGCGGGGGGGCCTTGGACCGGGGAGCTGTTTTTT. Translation: CASSLSVAGGPWTGELFF.

The chain recombines TRBV19 with TRBJ2-7, with 7 bases lining up with TRBD1. The CDR3 contains 15 residues. Trimming at V came to 7 bases and at J to 3 bases, leaving 12 bases not matched to a gene. Germline CDR1 and CDR2: LNHDA and SQIVND (reference sequence). CDR3 nucleotides: TGTGCCAGTAAGGGGAGACAGGGCCCCTTCTACGAGCAGTACTTC. Amino acid sequence: CASKGRQGPFYEQYF.

This clone showed up just once. The rearrangement links TRBV19 to TRBJ2-3; unclear D gene. V lost 6 bases to trimming and J lost 0 bases, with 10 bases between them. CDR3 length equals 14 residues. CDR1 LNHDA and CDR2 SQIVND come from the germline V gene (reference sequence). The CDR3 DNA follows: TGTGCCAGTAGGGGCAGAATTAGCACAGATACGCAGTATTTT. Translating gives CASRGRISTDTQYF.

This rearrangement joins TRBV11-2 to TRBJ1-6, with TRBD1 matching over 7 bases. The CDR3 runs 13 residues. Germline V gives CDR1 SGHAT, CDR2 FQNNGV. V trimming: 3 bases; J trimming: 8 bases; junction bases outside the gene matches: 1. The CDR3 protein is CASSFQGDSPLHF. The CDR3 DNA sequence: TGTGCCAGCAGCTTCCAGGGGGATTCACCCCTCCACTTT. The entire variable domain, with the rest obtained from reference TRBV11-2 and TRBJ1-6, is as follows: EAGVAQSPRYKIIEKRQSVAFWCNPISGHATLYWYQQILGQGPKLLIQFQNNGVVDDSQLPKDRFSAERLKGVDSTLKIQPAKLEDSAVYLCASSFQGDSPLHFGNGTRLTVT.